Shown below are 10 T cell receptor beta chains from a single sample sequenced in a study of PD-L1 blockade in urothelial cancer. Time point specified: pretreatment peripheral blood. The assay was immunoSEQ multiplex PCR, and TCRdb's table has in-frame clones only and misses some. The sample yields tens of thousands of clones, around 90% seen once. Here the sequenced sample was PBMCs, taken around atezolizumab (anti-PD-L1) treatment. These receptor sequences come from a man in his fifties or sixties with urothelial cancer.

V is TRBV4-3 and J is TRBJ1-3, with TRBD1 identical over 11 bases. Germline CDR1 reads LGHNA; CDR2 reads YSLEER. The ends lost 0 bases at V and 4 bases at J; junction bases unmatched: 5. The CDR3 contains 17 residues. The CDR3 nucleotides read TGCGCCAGCAGCCAAGATTCCGGGACAGGGGGAGGAAACACCATATATTTT. Protein: CASSQDSGTGGGNTIYF.

The V call is TRBV14, the J call TRBJ2-5, with a tentative D call TRBD2 (5 bases). Germline loops: CDR1 SGHDN, CDR2 FVKESK. The CDR3 length is 12 residues. Trimming shortened V by 1 base and J by 9 bases, and 9 bases separated the two germline ends. For the CDR3, the DNA is TGTGCCAGCAGCCAAGCCGCTAGCCCCCAGTACTTC. Translating it yields CASSQAASPQYF.

The chain employs TRBV2 and TRBJ1-5; 9 positions agree with TRBD1. CDR3 length: 15 residues. Germline CDR1 is SNHLY and CDR2 is FYNNEI. Trimming took 3 bases from V and 11 from J; bases not matched to a gene: 11. CDR3 in amino acids: CASSEAWTGDVSQHF. The CDR3 region has the DNA TGTGCCAGCAGTGAGGCGTGGACAGGGGACGTTTCCCAGCATTTT.

This chain links TRBV4-2 with TRBJ1-1, with a tentative D call TRBD1 (6 bases). Germline CDR1 reads LGHNA; CDR2 reads YNFKEQ. Deletions cut 1 base from V and 1 base from J, with 13 bases between. The CDR3 contains 16 residues. The CDR3 nucleotides are TGTGCCAGCAGCCAAGGTACAACAGGGTCGAACACTGAAGCTTTCTTT. It specifies CASSQGTTGSNTEAFF.

J is TRBJ1-2 and V is TRBV7-9; TRBD1 agrees at 8 bases. This CDR3 contains 14 residues. Germline trimming cut 4 bases from V and 4 bases from J; bases unmatched to any gene: 5. The germline V gene has CDR1 SEHNR and CDR2 FQNEAQ (reference sequence). The CDR3 region has the DNA TGTGCCAGCAGCTCAGGGGGCGCAACCTATGGCTACACCTTC. Its translation is CASSSGGATYGYTF.

The J gene is TRBJ2-1, the V gene TRBV5-1, with TRBD2 identical over 10 bases. V was clipped by 0 bases and J by 8 bases; unmatched bases: 11. The germline V gene encodes CDR1 SGHRS and CDR2 YFSETQ. This CDR3 is 17 amino acids long. The CDR3 loop is CASSLGTLLAGVDEQFF. The DNA for the CDR3 is TGCGCCAGCAGCTTGGGGACGTTGCTAGCGGGAGTGGATGAGCAGTTCTTC. Full variable domain (remainder filled in from reference TRBV5-1 and TRBJ2-1): KAGVTQTPRYLIKTRGQQVTLSCSPISGHRSVSWYQQTPGQGLQFLFEYFSETQRNKGNFPGRFSGRQFSNSRSEMNVSTLELGDSALYLCASSLGTLLAGVDEQFFGPGTRLTVL.

The V gene is TRBV28, the J gene TRBJ1-2, with a weak D call TRBD1 (6 bases). Germline CDR1 is MDHEN and CDR2 is SYDVKM. Between the trimmed V and J ends, which lost 5 bases and 8 bases, there was a span of 12 bases. CDR3 length: 12 residues. CDR3 sequence (DNA): TGTGCCAGCAGTAATGAGGGGGAGGGCTACACCTTC. Protein product: CASSNEGEGYTF.

V is TRBV2 and J is TRBJ2-5, with 7 nucleotides matching TRBD2. The V segment lost 3 bases and the J segment 1 base; nucleotides outside the gene matches: 11. This CDR3 spans 17 amino acids. Looked up from germline, CDR1 is SNHLY and CDR2 is FYNNEI. CDR3 sequence: CASSDDAIWGGQETQYF. The CDR3 DNA reads as TGTGCCAGCAGTGATGATGCTATTTGGGGGGGCCAAGAGACCCAGTACTTC.

The chain carries TRBV5-1 and TRBJ2-1, with TRBD2 matching 11 bases. V was pared by 3 bases and J by 10 bases, with 6 bases of the junction left unmatched. This CDR3 is built from 14 residues. CDR1 is SGHRS, CDR2 YFSETQ, per germline. CDR3 sequence reads: CASSSPGTSGEQFF. The DNA of the CDR3 is TGCGCCAGCAGCTCACCCGGGACTAGCGGCGAGCAGTTCTTC.

This chain links TRBV7-2 with TRBJ2-3; 9 nucleotides match TRBD2. The ends lost 3 bases at V and 5 bases at J; junction bases unmatched: 3. This CDR3 spans 14 amino acids. Germline lookup yields CDR1 SGHTA and CDR2 FQGNSA. The CDR3, as DNA: TGTGCCAGCAGCTTGGCGGGAGGGATAGATACGCAGTATTTT. Translated: CASSLAGGIDTQYF.